This T cell receptor beta chain is drawn from a study of molecular identifiers for immune sequencing clone quantification. Overall study results and limits: In cases of identical TCR molecules sharing a barcode, highly expanded clone sizes could be underestimated.

A remark on this clonotype: Its matching antigen is unknown. With a much larger clone just one base away, this may be a read error.

TCRdb itself ran the PCR reads through MiXCR, one entry per CDR3 protein. The sample carries over 550,000 distinct CDR3 sequences, 25% recorded once. From germline, CDR1 is LGHNA and CDR2 YSLEER. The CDR3 sequence is 15 residues long. This sequence originates from a human donor in good health. Some libraries in this study had Jurkat cell RNA spiked in. Sample: naive CD8+ T cells from blood, with Jurkat cell RNA spiked in. As to subset: FACS-sorted CD8+CD4-CCR7+CD45RA+ naive T cells. The rearrangement links TRBV4-3 to TRBJ2-7, with 9 bases fitting TRBD1. CDR3 amino acids: CASGQARQGGYEQYF. In DNA, the CDR3 is TGCGCCAGCGGCCAAGCTCGACAGGGGGGGTACGAGCAGTACTTC.